Given below is one T cell receptor beta chain in context. Its antigen is currently unknown. Produced via immunoSEQ multiplex PCR; TCRdb's table is partial and in-frame only. There are roughly 300,000 clones in the sample; 86% occur only once, and over 8.5% lies in the top ten. Treatment defined: about 20 received Ad26.COV2.S at low or high dose, single or two shots; several received placebo; per-sample allocation not given. Collection of the samples took place on day 63 after the first injection of vaccine or placebo. The shot given was an Ad26 vector that makes Wuhan-strain SARS-CoV-2 spike. This sample is part of a study of Ad26.COV2.S vaccination and SARS-CoV-2 variants. Overall study findings and caveats: Measures of TCR breadth and depth may have fallen short of total T cell responses. Individuals receiving vaccine had higher spike-specific TCR breadth than placebo recipients did.

The V end was cut by 3 bases, the J end by 5 bases, with 10 bases between. Germline V gene data show CDR1 as KGHSH and CDR2 as LQKENI. The CDR3 consists of 14 residues. The material sequenced was peripheral blood, taken in a trial of Ad26.COV2.S vaccine versus placebo. This sequence was found in a person between 18 and 60 years old who received the Ad26.COV2.S COVID-19 vaccine or a placebo. The chain carries TRBV18 and TRBJ2-2; a weak D match, TRBD2 (5 bases). The CDR3 region has the DNA TGTGCCAGCTCACCCGACTCGGGGACCGGGGAGCTGTTTTTT. Its protein product is CASSPDSGTGELFF.